This TCR beta chain derives from a study of blood T cell repertoires in COVID-19. Across the whole study: The origin of the acute and convalescent COVID-19 samples was the United States, Italy and Spain.

How the authors handled the data: For nucleated cells, counts were estimated from reference gene primer amplification. Sequenced by immunoSEQ multiplex PCR; TCRdb stores in-frame clones only, minus some. Clone size and the V and J calls come from that table; the DNA yielded D and trimming. The data hold under 250,000 clones, with roughly 90% observed a single time. V trimming: 2 bases; J trimming: 8 bases; junction bases outside the gene matches: 4. The germline gives CDR1 SEHNR, CDR2 FQNEAQ (reference sequence). This CDR3 contains 14 residues. The sequencing input was peripheral blood. The J gene is TRBJ1-1, the V gene TRBV7-9; 11 bases map to TRBD1. The origin of this receptor is a man in his fifties or sixties with acute or convalescent COVID-19. CDR3 amino acids: CASSLRGTGGEAFF. CDR3 sequence (DNA): TGTGCCAGCAGCTTAAGAGGGACAGGGGGGGAAGCTTTCTTT.